These 32 T cell receptor beta chains came from one sample sequenced in a study of T-cell reconstitution after alpha-beta-depleted transplantation in children. Unique molecular identifiers were incorporated when the TCRbeta library was constructed. In TCRdb, the PCR reads were re-called with MiXCR into one record per CDR3 protein. The sample carries 440,000 or so distinct CDR3 sequences, under 13% recorded once. Sequenced here: PBMCs from the stem cell graft donor, sampled from the stem cell graft. The origin of the receptors is a human donor who donated a stem cell graft to a child with acute myeloid leukemia.

V is TRBV5-1 and J is TRBJ2-2, with 14 bases matching TRBD2. After removal of 4 bases from V and 0 bases from J, the junction contained 14 bases not matched to a gene. CDR1 SGHRS and CDR2 YFSETQ come from the germline V gene. The CDR3 totals 21 residues. The CDR3: CASSQEGLAGGSAANTGELFF. CDR3 DNA sequence: TGCGCCAGCAGCCAGGAAGGACTAGCGGGGGGTTCCGCAGCGAACACCGGGGAGCTGTTTTTT.

The gene calls are TRBV6-4 and TRBJ1-5, with D uncertain. The CDR3 is made up of 15 amino acids. V dropped 6 bases and J dropped 0 bases, with 12 bases sitting between them. Germline V gives CDR1 MRHNA, CDR2 SNTAGT. CDR3: CASRPDGYSNQPQHF. CDR3 nucleotide sequence: TGTGCCAGCAGACCGGACGGTTATAGCAATCAGCCCCAGCATTTT.

The chain uses TRBV20-1 and TRBJ2-4; D remains ambiguous. In germline, CDR1 is DFQATT, CDR2 SNEGSKA (reference sequence). Trimming cost V 6 bases and J 4 bases, with 16 bases left between them. The CDR3 runs to 14 residues. In nucleotides, the CDR3 is TGCAGTGCGGGTCGTCCCGAGGAGAAAAACATTCAGTACTTC. Protein: CSAGRPEEKNIQYF.

This clonotype was observed a handful of times. The chain recombines TRBV20-1 with TRBJ2-1; 9 nucleotides line up with TRBD2. Germline values: CDR1 DFQATT, CDR2 SNEGSKA (reference sequence). There are 14 residues in the CDR3. After removal of 3 bases from V and 7 bases from J, the junction contained 7 bases not matched to a gene. DNA of the CDR3: TGCAGTGCTAGGGAGGTAGCGGGAGTAAATGAGCAGTTCTTC. Amino acids: CSAREVAGVNEQFF.

This clonotype was detected only a few times. CDR3 coding DNA: TGTGCCAGCTCACTGGAAGGGACCGCAAATGGCTACACCTTC. Translation: CASSLEGTANGYTF. The chain employs TRBV18 and TRBJ1-2, with a weak D call TRBD1 (5 bases). The length of the CDR3 is 14 residues. In germline, CDR1 is KGHSH, CDR2 LQKENI. V was trimmed by 4 bases and J by 6 bases, leaving 15 bases between them. The whole variable domain, remainder taken from reference TRBV18 and TRBJ1-2, is NAGVMQNPRHLVRRRGQEARLRCSPMKGHSHVYWYRQLPEEGLKFMVYLQKENIIDESGMPKERFSAEFPKEGPSILRIQQVVRGDSAAYFCASSLEGTANGYTFGSGTRLTVV.

J is TRBJ2-1 and V is TRBV29-1; no reliable D call. V lost 1 base and J 3 bases, leaving 10 bases between the germline ends. Germline values: CDR1 SQVTM, CDR2 ANQGSEA. This CDR3 spans 14 amino acids. The CDR3 region is CSVEASVFYNEQFF. The CDR3 region has the DNA TGCAGCGTTGAAGCGAGTGTGTTCTACAATGAGCAGTTCTTC.

The CDR3 region has the DNA TGTGCCATCAGTGATCGGGGGAACACTGAAGCTTTCTTT. This sequence encodes CAISDRGNTEAFF. The chain links TRBV10-3 to TRBJ1-1; D remains ambiguous. V was trimmed by 3 bases and J by 1 base, leaving 6 bases between them. The CDR3 is 13 residues long. Germline values: CDR1 ENHRY, CDR2 SYGVKD.

The chain has TRBV5-1 and TRBJ2-3, with a weak D call TRBD1 (5 bases). CDR3 size: 15 residues. The germline CDR1 and CDR2 sequences are SGHRS and YFSETQ. Trimming pared 0 bases from V and 4 bases from J, leaving 12 bases between. In DNA form, the CDR3 reads TGCGCCAGCAGCTTGGCCAGGCAGGGCCCAGATACGCAGTATTTT. Protein sequence: CASSLARQGPDTQYF.

In this sample, this clonotype turned up a few times. The chain employs TRBV19 and TRBJ1-6; D not resolved. The CDR3 extends over 15 amino acids. The germline V and J ends were trimmed by 4 bases and 0 bases, with 7 bases remaining between them. CDR1 is LNHDA and CDR2 is SQIVND in the germline V gene (reference sequence). The CDR3 DNA sequence: TGTGCCAGTAGTACCGGGGACTCCTATAATTCACCCCTCCACTTT. Its translation is CASSTGDSYNSPLHF.

This clonotype was seen repeatedly, ten times or more. The chain uses TRBV29-1 and TRBJ1-1; D gene ambiguous. CDR1 and CDR2 (germline): SQVTM, ANQGSEA. The V gene lost 4 bases and the J gene lost 3 bases, with 12 bases spanning the gap. The CDR3 runs to 13 residues. Here the CDR3 reads CSVVAQVDTEAFF. CDR3 DNA: TGCAGCGTTGTAGCTCAGGTGGACACTGAAGCTTTCTTT.

The chain joins TRBV7-6 to TRBJ1-6, with a possible D match to TRBD1 (5 bases). Per the germline V gene, CDR1 is SGHVS and CDR2 is FNYEAQ. The ends were cut back, 3 bases at V and 10 bases at J, with 13 bases in the middle. CDR3 size: 14 residues. CDR3 in DNA: TGTGCCAGCAGCTTGGCTCAGGGTGGCTCACCCCTCCACTTT. Amino acids: CASSLAQGGSPLHF.

The table lists this clonotype with many counts. The chain combines TRBV11-3 with TRBJ2-1; TRBD2 agrees at 9 bases. V lost 5 bases, J lost 2 bases, and 4 bases stayed unmatched. Germline V lookup: CDR1 SGHNT, CDR2 YENEEA. This CDR3 is built from 15 residues. The CDR3 loop is CASSVSGGAYNEQFF. The DNA of the CDR3 is TGTGCCAGCAGCGTTAGCGGGGGAGCCTACAATGAGCAGTTCTTC.

This clonotype appeared many times. This rearrangement joins TRBV6-4 to TRBJ2-3, with TRBD2 identical over 13 bases. CDR1 and CDR2 from the germline V gene are MRHNA and SNTAGT. This CDR3 spans 15 amino acids. The ends lost 6 bases at V and 1 base at J; junction bases unmatched: 1. The CDR3 DNA sequence: TGTGCCAGCAGCGGGACTAGCGGGGGCACAGATACGCAGTATTTT. It specifies CASSGTSGGTDTQYF.

This clonotype has more than one count but fewer than ten. The chain joins TRBV7-2 to TRBJ2-5; 7 bases match TRBD1. Looked up from germline, CDR1 is SGHTA and CDR2 is FQGNSA. The CDR3 covers 14 residues. J was trimmed by 0 bases and V by 4 bases; bases with no gene match: 2. This CDR3 reads CASSSQGYQETQYF. Here the CDR3 DNA reads TGTGCCAGCAGCTCACAGGGGTACCAAGAGACCCAGTACTTC.

There are many counts of this clonotype. This sequence joins TRBV12-5 and TRBJ2-6; D is ambiguous. The germline V gene encodes CDR1 LGHNT and CDR2 FRNRAP. Trimming pared 2 bases from V and 0 bases from J, leaving 14 bases between. CDR3 size: 18 residues. As DNA, the CDR3 is TGTGCTAGTGGTTTGCTTACCAACACTTACTCTGGGGCCAACGTCCTGACTTTC. This codes for CASGLLTNTYSGANVLTF.

There are a few counts of this clonotype. The rearrangement joins TRBV25-1 to TRBJ1-5; 8 positions match TRBD1. V shed 4 bases, J shed 6 bases, and the junction held 5 bases outside the gene matches. This CDR3 contains 14 residues. Germline CDR1 reads MGHDK; CDR2 reads SYGVNS. CDR3 amino acids: CASSATGGIQPQHF. Here the CDR3 DNA reads TGTGCCAGCAGTGCAACAGGGGGTATTCAGCCCCAGCATTTT.

This clonotype was picked up a small number of times. The chain links TRBV24-1 to TRBJ2-5, with D maybe TRBD1 (8 bases). From germline, CDR1 is KGHDR and CDR2 SFDVKD. The CDR3 totals 15 residues. V lost 4 bases, J lost 3 bases, and 14 bases lay in between. CDR3 residues: CATSEGGTGKETQYF. CDR3 sequence (DNA): TGTGCCACCAGTGAGGGGGGGACAGGAAAAGAGACCCAGTACTTC.

This clonotype was detected only a few times. The chain has TRBV29-1 and TRBJ2-1; 16 bases are shared with TRBD2. This CDR3 spans 15 amino acids. Germline CDR1 reads SQVTM; CDR2 reads ANQGSEA. Trimming at V came to 3 bases and at J to 8 bases, leaving 4 bases not matched to a gene. In nucleotides, the CDR3 is TGCAGCGTTGAGGGACTAGCGGGAGGGCCGTATGAGCAGTTCTTC. Protein: CSVEGLAGGPYEQFF.

The chain employs TRBV29-1 and TRBJ1-1; 9 bases line up with TRBD1. CDR1 is SQVTM and CDR2 is ANQGSEA in the germline V gene. Germline trimming cut 6 bases from V and 3 bases from J; bases unmatched to any gene: 5. CDR3 length: 13 residues. The CDR3 region has the DNA TGCAGCGTGAGCGACAGGGGGGACACTGAAGCTTTCTTT. Protein: CSVSDRGDTEAFF.

V and J are TRBV20-1 and TRBJ2-7; D is uncertain. V lost 2 bases and J lost 2, with 13 bases in between. This CDR3 contains 14 residues. The germline gives CDR1 DFQATT, CDR2 SNEGSKA (reference sequence). CDR3 in DNA: TGCAGTGCTAGATCTCAGGACCGTACCTACGAGCAGTACTTC. Its protein product is CSARSQDRTYEQYF.

This clonotype was detected many times. The rearrangement uses TRBV11-1 and TRBJ1-1; tentative D call: TRBD1 (5 bases). Germline V gene lookup returns CDR1 SGHAT and CDR2 FQDESV (reference sequence). The V gene lost 5 bases and the J gene lost 3 bases, with 13 bases spanning the gap. The CDR3 has 14 amino acids. DNA of the CDR3: TGTGCCAGCAGCCGAACTCAGGGAGACACTGAAGCTTTCTTT. Translation: CASSRTQGDTEAFF.

The chain joins TRBV15 to TRBJ2-5, with D possibly TRBD2 on 6 matching bases. The germline V gene has CDR1 LNHNV and CDR2 YYDKDF (reference sequence). The CDR3 loop spans 15 amino acids. V lost 1 base to trimming and J lost 3 bases, with 12 bases between them. The CDR3 protein is CATSRGLLAEETQYF. The CDR3 bases are TGTGCCACCAGCAGAGGATTGTTAGCGGAAGAGACCCAGTACTTC.

This clonotype turned up a few times. The gene calls are TRBV7-6 and TRBJ2-5; no definite D call. Trimming shortened V by 1 base and J by 5 bases, and 11 bases separated the two germline ends. The CDR3 contains 14 residues. Germline V gives CDR1 SGHVS, CDR2 FNYEAQ. Written as DNA, the CDR3 is TGTGCCAGCAGCTTAGTGTGGGCCAGCGAGACCCAGTACTTC. It is translated as CASSLVWASETQYF.

This clonotype was counted ten times or more. The gene calls are TRBV7-2 and TRBJ2-1; D possibly corresponds to TRBD1 (5 bases). The germline V gene encodes CDR1 SGHTA and CDR2 FQGNSA. This CDR3 spans 13 amino acids. Trimming cost V 5 bases and J 9 bases, with 14 bases left between them. Here the CDR3 reads CASSQGGLGEQFF. The CDR3 coding sequence is TGTGCCAGCAGCCAGGGTGGGCTAGGTGAGCAGTTCTTC.

There are many counts of this clonotype. This rearrangement joins TRBV12-3 or TRBV12-4 to TRBJ2-5, with a possible D match to TRBD2 (6 bases). The CDR3 contains 13 residues. V was clipped by 6 bases and J by 1 base, with 9 bases between them. The CDR3 DNA reads TGTGCCAGCAGGGAGGGGTTCCAAGAGACCCAGTACTTC. It encodes CASREGFQETQYF.

J is TRBJ1-2 and V is TRBV29-1; D not resolved. CDR3 length equals 12 residues. Trimming pared 6 bases from V and 2 bases from J, leaving 10 bases between. CDR1 and CDR2 from the germline V gene are SQVTM and ANQGSEA. CDR3 nucleotide sequence: TGCAGCGTGTGGGGAACAAACTATGGCTACACCTTC. This gives the protein CSVWGTNYGYTF. The full variable domain, its missing parts supplied by reference TRBV29-1 and TRBJ1-2, is SAVISQKPSRDICQRGTSLTIQCQVDSQVTMMFWYRQQPGQSLTLIATANQGSEATYESGFVIDKFPISRPNLTFSTLTVSNMSPEDSSIYLCSVWGTNYGYTFGSGTRLTVV.

This clonotype was recorded at least ten times. The chain links TRBV28 to TRBJ2-7; D is undetermined. V lost 5 bases and J 3 bases, leaving 14 bases between the germline ends. Germline V gene data show CDR1 as MDHEN and CDR2 as SYDVKM. The CDR3 covers 14 residues. CDR3 amino acids: CASSPRGPFYEQYV. The DNA for the CDR3 is TGTGCCAGCAGTCCTCGTGGCCCCTTCTACGAGCAGTACGTC.

This rearrangement joins TRBV29-1 to TRBJ1-2, with no clear D. Trimming pared 4 bases from V and 4 bases from J, leaving 7 bases between. The germline V gene encodes CDR1 SQVTM and CDR2 ANQGSEA. The CDR3 is made up of 11 amino acids. CDR3 sequence: CSVAEAYGYTF. CDR3 nucleotides: TGCAGCGTTGCAGAAGCCTATGGCTACACCTTC.

At least ten counts were recorded for this clonotype. J is TRBJ1-5 and V is TRBV6-2 or TRBV6-3; D is uncertain. V gave up 4 bases and J gave up 4 bases, with 8 bases separating them. Per the germline V gene, CDR1 is MNHEY and CDR2 is SVGEGT. The CDR3 covers 13 residues. The CDR3 sequence is CASSWTANQPQHF. For the CDR3, the DNA is TGTGCCAGCAGTTGGACGGCGAATCAGCCCCAGCATTTT.

Many counts were recorded for this clonotype. This chain uses TRBV7-9 with TRBJ1-1; 7 bases line up with TRBD1. Germline V lookup: CDR1 SEHNR, CDR2 FQNEAQ (reference sequence). The CDR3 loop spans 14 amino acids. V dropped 5 bases and J dropped 1; count of bases not matched to a gene: 4. This chain's CDR3 is CASSRRTGNTEAFF. Here the CDR3 DNA reads TGTGCCAGCAGCCGTCGGACAGGGAACACTGAAGCTTTCTTT.

The chain uses TRBV2 and TRBJ2-5; D not resolved. CDR1 and CDR2 (germline): SNHLY, FYNNEI. V was clipped by 6 bases and J by 4 bases, with 12 bases between them. There are 13 residues in the CDR3. Here the CDR3 DNA reads TGTGCCAGCAGACCTCTAGTCGGAGAGACCCAGTACTTC. Translation: CASRPLVGETQYF.

This clonotype was seen a few times. The chain uses TRBV6-5 and TRBJ2-7; a possible D gene is TRBD1 (6 bases). V was shortened by 2 bases and J by 0 bases, with 8 bases between the two germline ends. The CDR3 consists of 14 residues. Germline CDR1 MNHEY, CDR2 SVGAGI. The CDR3 sequence: CASSYRGTSYEQYF. CDR3 in DNA: TGTGCCAGCAGTTACAGGGGGACCTCCTACGAGCAGTACTTC.